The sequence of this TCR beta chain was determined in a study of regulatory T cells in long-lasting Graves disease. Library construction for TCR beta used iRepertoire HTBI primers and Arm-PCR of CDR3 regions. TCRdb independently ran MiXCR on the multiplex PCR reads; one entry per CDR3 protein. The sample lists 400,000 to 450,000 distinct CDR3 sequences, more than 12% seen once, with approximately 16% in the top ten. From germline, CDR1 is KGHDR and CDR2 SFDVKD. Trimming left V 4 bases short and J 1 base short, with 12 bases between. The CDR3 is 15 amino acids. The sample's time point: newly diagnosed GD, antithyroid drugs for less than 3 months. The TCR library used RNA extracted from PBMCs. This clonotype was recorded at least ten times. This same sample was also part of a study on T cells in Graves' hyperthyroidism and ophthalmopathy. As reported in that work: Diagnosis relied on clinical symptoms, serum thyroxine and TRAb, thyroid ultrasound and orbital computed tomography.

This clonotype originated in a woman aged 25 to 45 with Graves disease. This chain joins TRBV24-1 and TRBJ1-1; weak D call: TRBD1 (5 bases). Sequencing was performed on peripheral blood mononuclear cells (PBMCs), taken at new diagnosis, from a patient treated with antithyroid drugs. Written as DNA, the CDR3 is TGTGCCACCAGTGAAACCGGGACTAAGAACACTGAAGCTTTCTTT. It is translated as CATSETGTKNTEAFF.